The T cell receptor beta chain described here comes from a study of blood T cell repertoires in COVID-19. Authors' processing steps: Amplified reference gene primers provided the basis for estimating nucleated cell counts. Only in-frame clones appear in the TCRdb table, and some are missing; sequencing was by immunoSEQ multiplex PCR. Clonal size and the V and J genes are those of that table, whereas D and trimming came from the DNA. The repertoire holds about 370,000 clones, with around 87% as singletons. What was sequenced was peripheral blood. This sequence was found in a woman aged 30 to 39 with COVID-19, enrolled during active disease.

The chain's CDR3 is CATSDPGRTTDTQYF. In DNA, the CDR3 is TGTGCCACCAGTGACCCCGGGAGAACCACAGATACGCAGTATTTT. This chain uses TRBV24-1 with TRBJ2-3; perhaps TRBD2 as D (6 bases). Germline values: CDR1 KGHDR, CDR2 SFDVKD. The CDR3 covers 15 residues. With 4 bases removed from V and 2 bases from J, the gap between germline ends came to 12 bases.